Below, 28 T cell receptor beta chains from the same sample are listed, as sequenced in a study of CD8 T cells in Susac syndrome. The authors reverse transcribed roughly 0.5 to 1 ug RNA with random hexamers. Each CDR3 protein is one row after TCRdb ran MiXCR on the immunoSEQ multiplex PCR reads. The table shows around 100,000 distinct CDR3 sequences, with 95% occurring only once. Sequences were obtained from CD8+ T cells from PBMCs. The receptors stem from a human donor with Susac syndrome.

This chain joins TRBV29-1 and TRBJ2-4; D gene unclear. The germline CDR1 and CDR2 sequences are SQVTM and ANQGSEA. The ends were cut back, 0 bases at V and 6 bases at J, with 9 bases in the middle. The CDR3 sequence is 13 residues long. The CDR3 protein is CSVEEGRRNIQYF. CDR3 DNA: TGCAGCGTTGAAGAGGGCCGACGAAACATTCAGTACTTC.

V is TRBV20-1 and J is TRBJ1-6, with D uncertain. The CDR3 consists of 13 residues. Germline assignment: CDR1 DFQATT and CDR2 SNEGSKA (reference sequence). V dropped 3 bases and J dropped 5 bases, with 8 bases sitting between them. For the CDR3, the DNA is TGCAGTGCTAGCGAGGAGGATAATTCACCCCTCCACTTT. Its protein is CSASEEDNSPLHF.

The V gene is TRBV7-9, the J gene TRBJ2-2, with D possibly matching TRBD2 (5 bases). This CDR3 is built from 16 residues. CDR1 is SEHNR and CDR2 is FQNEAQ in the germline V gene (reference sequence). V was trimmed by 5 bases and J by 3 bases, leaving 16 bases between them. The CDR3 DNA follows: TGTGCCAGCAGCCCTTCCGGACTCCGATACACCGGGGAGCTGTTTTTT. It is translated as CASSPSGLRYTGELFF.

The CDR3 region is CASSHPLGEDYNEQFF. CDR3 nucleotide sequence: TGTGCCAGCAGCCATCCCTTGGGGGAGGATTACAATGAGCAGTTCTTC. The chain links TRBV5-4 to TRBJ2-1; D might be TRBD2 (6 bases). The CDR3 totals 16 residues. Trimming stripped 4 bases from V and 4 bases from J, with 18 bases between. Germline CDR1 and CDR2: SGHNT and YYREEE (reference sequence).

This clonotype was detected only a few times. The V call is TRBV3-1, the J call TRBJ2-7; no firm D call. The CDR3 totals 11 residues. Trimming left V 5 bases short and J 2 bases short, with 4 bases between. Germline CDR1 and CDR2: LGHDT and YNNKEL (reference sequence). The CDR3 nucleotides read TGTGCCAGCAGCTATACCTACGAGCAGTACTTC. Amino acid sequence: CASSYTYEQYF.

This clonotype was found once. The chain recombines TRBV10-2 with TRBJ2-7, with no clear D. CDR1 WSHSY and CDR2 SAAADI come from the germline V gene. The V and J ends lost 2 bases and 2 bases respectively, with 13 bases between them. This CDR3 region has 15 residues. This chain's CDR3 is CASSEQKGWAYEQYF. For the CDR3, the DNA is TGCGCCAGCAGTGAGCAAAAAGGGTGGGCCTACGAGCAGTACTTC.

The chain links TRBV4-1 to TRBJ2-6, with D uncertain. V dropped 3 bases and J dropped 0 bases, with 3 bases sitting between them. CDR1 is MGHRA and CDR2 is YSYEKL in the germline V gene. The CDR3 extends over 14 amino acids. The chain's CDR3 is CASSQDSGANVLTF. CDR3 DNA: TGCGCCAGCAGCCAGGACTCTGGGGCCAACGTCCTGACTTTC.

DNA for the CDR3: TGCAGTGCAAAGACAGTGATTAGCACAGATACGCAGTATTTT. Translated: CSAKTVISTDTQYF. The chain combines TRBV20-1 with TRBJ2-3; possibly TRBD1 for D (5 bases). From germline, CDR1 is DFQATT and CDR2 SNEGSKA (reference sequence). V was clipped by 6 bases and J by 0 bases, with 13 bases between them. The CDR3 is made up of 14 amino acids.

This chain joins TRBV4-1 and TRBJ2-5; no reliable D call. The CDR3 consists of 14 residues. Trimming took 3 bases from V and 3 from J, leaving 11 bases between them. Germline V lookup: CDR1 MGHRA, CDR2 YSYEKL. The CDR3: CASSQFWQKETQYF. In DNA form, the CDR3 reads TGCGCCAGCAGCCAGTTTTGGCAGAAAGAGACCCAGTACTTC.

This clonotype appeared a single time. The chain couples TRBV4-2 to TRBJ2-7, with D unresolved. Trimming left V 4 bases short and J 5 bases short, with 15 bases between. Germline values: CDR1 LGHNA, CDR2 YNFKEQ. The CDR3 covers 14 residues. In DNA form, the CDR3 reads TGTGCCAGCAGCCGCCCCAATGTGATCGACGAGCAGTACTTC. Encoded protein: CASSRPNVIDEQYF.

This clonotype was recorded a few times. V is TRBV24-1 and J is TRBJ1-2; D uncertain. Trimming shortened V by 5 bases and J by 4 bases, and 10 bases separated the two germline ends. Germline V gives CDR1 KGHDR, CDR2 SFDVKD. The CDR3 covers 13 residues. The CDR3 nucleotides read TGTGCCACCAGTGGCCCTCTGGGCTATGGCTACACCTTC. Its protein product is CATSGPLGYGYTF.

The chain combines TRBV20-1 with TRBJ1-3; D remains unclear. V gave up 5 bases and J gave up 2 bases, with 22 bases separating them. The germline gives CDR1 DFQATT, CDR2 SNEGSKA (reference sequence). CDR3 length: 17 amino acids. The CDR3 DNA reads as TGCAGTGCTGCCCGAAGCGGAGAGGGAGGGCCTGGAAACACCATATATTTT. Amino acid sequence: CSAARSGEGGPGNTIYF.

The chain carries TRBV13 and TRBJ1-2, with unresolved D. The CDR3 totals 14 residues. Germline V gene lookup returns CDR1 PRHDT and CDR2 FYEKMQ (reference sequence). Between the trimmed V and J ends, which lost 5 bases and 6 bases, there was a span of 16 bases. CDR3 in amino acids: CASSERGGSDGYTF. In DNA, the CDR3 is TGTGCCAGCAGCGAAAGAGGAGGGTCGGATGGCTACACCTTC.

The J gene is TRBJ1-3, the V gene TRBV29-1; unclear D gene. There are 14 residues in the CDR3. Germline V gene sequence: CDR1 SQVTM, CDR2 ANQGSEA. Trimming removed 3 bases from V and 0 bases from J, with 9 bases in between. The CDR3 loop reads CSVEVPNSGNTIYF. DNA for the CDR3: TGCAGCGTTGAGGTACCCAACTCTGGAAACACCATATATTTT.

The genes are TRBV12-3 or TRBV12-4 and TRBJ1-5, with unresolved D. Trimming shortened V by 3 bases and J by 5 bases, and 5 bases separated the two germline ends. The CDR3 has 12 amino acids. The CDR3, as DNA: TGTGCCAGCAGTTTCCCTCATCAGCCCCAGCATTTT. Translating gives CASSFPHQPQHF.

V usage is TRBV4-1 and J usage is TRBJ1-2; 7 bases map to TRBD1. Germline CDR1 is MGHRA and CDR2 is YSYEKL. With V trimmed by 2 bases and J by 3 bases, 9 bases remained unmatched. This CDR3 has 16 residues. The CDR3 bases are TGCGCCAGCAGCCAACCACGACAGGGTGGGGACTATGGCTACACCTTC. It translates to CASSQPRQGGDYGYTF.

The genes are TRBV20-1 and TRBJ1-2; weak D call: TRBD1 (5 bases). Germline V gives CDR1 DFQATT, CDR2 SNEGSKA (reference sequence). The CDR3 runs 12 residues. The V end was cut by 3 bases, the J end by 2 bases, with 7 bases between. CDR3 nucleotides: TGCAGTGCTAGGCCAGGGAACTATGGCTACACCTTC. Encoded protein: CSARPGNYGYTF.

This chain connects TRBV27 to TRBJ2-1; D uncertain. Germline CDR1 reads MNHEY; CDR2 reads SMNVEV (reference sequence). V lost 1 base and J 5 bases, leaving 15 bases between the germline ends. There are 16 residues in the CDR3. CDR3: CASSLYFPASDNEQFF. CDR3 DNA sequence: TGTGCCAGCAGTTTATATTTTCCGGCGTCGGACAATGAGCAGTTCTTC.

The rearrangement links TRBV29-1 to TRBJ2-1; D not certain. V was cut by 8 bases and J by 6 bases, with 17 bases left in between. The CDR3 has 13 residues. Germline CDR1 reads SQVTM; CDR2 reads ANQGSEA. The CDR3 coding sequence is TGCAGCTTCGGTTTGGCTGCTCCCAATGAGCAGTTCTTC. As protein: CSFGLAAPNEQFF.

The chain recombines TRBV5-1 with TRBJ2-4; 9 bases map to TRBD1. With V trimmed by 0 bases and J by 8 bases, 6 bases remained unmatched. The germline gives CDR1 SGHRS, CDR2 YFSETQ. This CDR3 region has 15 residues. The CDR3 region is CASSLETGGRDIQYF. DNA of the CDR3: TGCGCCAGCAGCTTGGAAACAGGGGGCCGGGACATTCAGTACTTC.

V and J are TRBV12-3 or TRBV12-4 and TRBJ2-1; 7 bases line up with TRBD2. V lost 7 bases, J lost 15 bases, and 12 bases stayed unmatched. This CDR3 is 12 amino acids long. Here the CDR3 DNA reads TGTGCCAGCACGGGAGGCCACCGTGATCCGTTCTTC. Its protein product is CASTGGHRDPFF.

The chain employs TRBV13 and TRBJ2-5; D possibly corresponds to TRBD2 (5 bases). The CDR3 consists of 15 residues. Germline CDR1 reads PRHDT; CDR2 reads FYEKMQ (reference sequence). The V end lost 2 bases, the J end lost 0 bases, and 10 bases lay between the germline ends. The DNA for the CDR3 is TGTGCCAGCAGCTTAACAGCGGTCAACCAAGAGACCCAGTACTTC. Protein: CASSLTAVNQETQYF.

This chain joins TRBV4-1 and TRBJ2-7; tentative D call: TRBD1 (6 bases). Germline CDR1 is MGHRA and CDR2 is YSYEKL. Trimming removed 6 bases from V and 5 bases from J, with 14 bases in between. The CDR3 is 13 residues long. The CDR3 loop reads CASRYRVQDEQYF. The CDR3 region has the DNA TGCGCCAGCAGATACAGGGTTCAGGACGAGCAGTACTTC.

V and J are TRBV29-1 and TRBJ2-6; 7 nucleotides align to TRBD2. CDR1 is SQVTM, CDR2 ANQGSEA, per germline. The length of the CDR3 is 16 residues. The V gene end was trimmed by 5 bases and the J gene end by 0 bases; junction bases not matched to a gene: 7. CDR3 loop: CSVLVRGSSGANVLTF. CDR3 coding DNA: TGCAGCGTTCTAGTCCGCGGGAGCTCTGGGGCCAACGTCCTGACTTTC.

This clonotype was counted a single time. The CDR3 DNA reads TGTGCCAGCAGCCTATCGACTCCTACAGACCGAGCTTTCTTT. As protein: CASSLSTPTDRAFF. The chain carries TRBV9 and TRBJ1-1; D not resolved. The germline V gene has CDR1 SGDLS and CDR2 YYNGEE. The CDR3 length is 14 residues. V was trimmed by 4 bases and J by 10 bases, leaving 20 bases between them. The whole variable domain, remainder taken from reference TRBV9 and TRBJ1-1, is DSGVTQTPKHLITATGQRVTLRCSPRSGDLSVYWYQQSLDQGLQFLIQYYNGEERAKGNILERFSAQQFPDLHSELNLSSLELGDSALYFCASSLSTPTDRAFFGQGTRLTVV.

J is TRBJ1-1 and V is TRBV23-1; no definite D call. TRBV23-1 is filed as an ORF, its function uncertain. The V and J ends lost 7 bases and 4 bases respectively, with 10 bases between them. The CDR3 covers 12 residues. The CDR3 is CASIMMATEAFF. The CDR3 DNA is TGCGCCAGCATCATGATGGCCACTGAAGCTTTCTTT.

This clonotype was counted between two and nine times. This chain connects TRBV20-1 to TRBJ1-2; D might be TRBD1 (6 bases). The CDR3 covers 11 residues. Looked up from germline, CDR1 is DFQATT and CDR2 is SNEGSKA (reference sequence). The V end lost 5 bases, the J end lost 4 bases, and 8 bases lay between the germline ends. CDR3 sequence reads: CSASQGYGYTF. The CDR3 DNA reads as TGCAGTGCTTCACAGGGCTATGGCTACACCTTC.

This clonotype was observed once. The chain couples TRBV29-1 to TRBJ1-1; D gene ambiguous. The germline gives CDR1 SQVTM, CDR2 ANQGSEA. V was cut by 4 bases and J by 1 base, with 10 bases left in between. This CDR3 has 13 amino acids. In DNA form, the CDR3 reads TGCAGCGTTGGAAGTTCCCAGAACACTGAAGCTTTCTTT. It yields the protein CSVGSSQNTEAFF.